The clone carrying this T cell receptor beta chain was seen once. V gave up 1 base and J gave up 9 bases; unmatched junction bases: 5. From germline, CDR1 is SEHNR and CDR2 FQNEAQ (reference sequence). The CDR3 length is 15 residues. This entry belongs to a study of blood T cell repertoires in COVID-19. Study background: Samples taken during acute and convalescent COVID-19 were collected in the United States, Italy and Spain. T cells, B-cell-depleted T cells, or PBMCs supplied cDNA or gDNA.

Seattle patients were enrolled while actively infected and followed longitudinally. Per the original methods: Estimation of nucleated cell counts relied on the amplification of reference gene primers. Libraries were prepared by immunoSEQ multiplex PCR; TCRdb keeps only in-frame clonotypes and omits some of them. The V and J calls and clone size come from that table; D and trimming were worked out from the DNA. The data show approximately 120,000 clones, roughly 85% seen once. Sequenced: peripheral blood. The rearrangement uses TRBV7-9 and TRBJ2-1; 11 bases are a match to TRBD2. This TCR derives from an elderly woman with COVID-19, enrolled during active disease. The CDR3 region is CASSLGGLAGGEQFF. CDR3 sequence (DNA): TGTGCCAGCAGCTTAGGCGGGCTAGCGGGAGGTGAGCAGTTCTTC.